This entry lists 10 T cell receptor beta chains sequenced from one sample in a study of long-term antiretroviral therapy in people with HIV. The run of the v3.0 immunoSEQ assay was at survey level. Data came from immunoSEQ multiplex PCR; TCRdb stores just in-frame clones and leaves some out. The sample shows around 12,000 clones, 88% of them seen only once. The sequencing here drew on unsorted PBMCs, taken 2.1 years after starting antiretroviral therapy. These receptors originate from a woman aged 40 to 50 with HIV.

This chain's CDR3 is CASSLRPKTGTGLTEAFF. For the CDR3, the DNA is TGTGCCAGCAGCTTAAGGCCCAAAACCGGGACAGGGTTGACTGAAGCTTTCTTT. This chain links TRBV7-9 with TRBJ1-1; 9 nucleotides align to TRBD1. Germline V lookup: CDR1 SEHNR, CDR2 FQNEAQ (reference sequence). The CDR3 contains 18 residues. V dropped 2 bases and J dropped 5; count of bases not matched to a gene: 15.

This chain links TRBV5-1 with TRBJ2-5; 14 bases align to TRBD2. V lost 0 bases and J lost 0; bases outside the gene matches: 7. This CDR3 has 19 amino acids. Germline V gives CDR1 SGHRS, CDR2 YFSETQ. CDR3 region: CASSLAQTSGGGYQETQYF. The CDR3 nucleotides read TGCGCCAGCAGCTTGGCCCAGACTAGCGGGGGGGGGTACCAAGAGACCCAGTACTTC.

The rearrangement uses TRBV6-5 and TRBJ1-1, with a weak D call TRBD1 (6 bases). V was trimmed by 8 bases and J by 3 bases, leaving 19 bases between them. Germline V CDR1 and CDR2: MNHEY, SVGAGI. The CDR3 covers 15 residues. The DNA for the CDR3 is TGTGCCAGCGAACTAACAGGGAGGGGACACACTGAAGCTTTCTTT. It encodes CASELTGRGHTEAFF.

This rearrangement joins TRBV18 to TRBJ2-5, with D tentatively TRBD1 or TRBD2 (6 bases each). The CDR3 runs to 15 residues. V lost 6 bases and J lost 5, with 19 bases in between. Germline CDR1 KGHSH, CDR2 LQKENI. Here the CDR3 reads CASSRLLGGRETQYF. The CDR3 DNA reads TGTGCCAGCTCTCGACTATTGGGGGGCCGGGAGACCCAGTACTTC. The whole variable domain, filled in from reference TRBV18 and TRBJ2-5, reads NAGVMQNPRHLVRRRGQEARLRCSPMKGHSHVYWYRQLPEEGLKFMVYLQKENIIDESGMPKERFSAEFPKEGPSILRIQQVVRGDSAAYFCASSRLLGGRETQYFGPGTRLLVL.

Here the CDR3 reads CASSLDPGLAASYNEQFF. In nucleotides, the CDR3 is TGCGCCAGCAGTCTGGACCCGGGACTAGCGGCCTCCTACAATGAGCAGTTCTTC. The V and J genes are TRBV5-1 and TRBJ2-1; 11 nucleotides agree with TRBD2. CDR1 and CDR2 (germline): SGHRS, YFSETQ. With V trimmed by 5 bases and J by 0 bases, 10 bases remained unmatched. The CDR3 consists of 18 residues.

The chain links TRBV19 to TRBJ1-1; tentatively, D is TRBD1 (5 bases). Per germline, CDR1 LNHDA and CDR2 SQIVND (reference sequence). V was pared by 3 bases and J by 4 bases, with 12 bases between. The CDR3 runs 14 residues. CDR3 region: CASSMGRRGTEAFF. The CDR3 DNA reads TGTGCCAGTAGTATGGGCAGGAGGGGCACTGAAGCTTTCTTT.

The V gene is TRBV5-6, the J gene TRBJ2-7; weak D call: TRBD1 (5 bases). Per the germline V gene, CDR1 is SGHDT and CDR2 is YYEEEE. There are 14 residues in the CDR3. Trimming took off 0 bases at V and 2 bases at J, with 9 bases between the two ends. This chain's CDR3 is CASSLVGVPYEQYF. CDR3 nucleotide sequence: TGTGCCAGCAGCTTGGTAGGGGTTCCCTACGAGCAGTACTTC.

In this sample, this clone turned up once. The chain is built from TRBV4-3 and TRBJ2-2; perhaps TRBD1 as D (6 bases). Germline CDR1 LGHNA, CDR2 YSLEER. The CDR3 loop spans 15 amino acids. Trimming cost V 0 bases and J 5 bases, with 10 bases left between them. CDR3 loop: CASSQDQGSTGELFF. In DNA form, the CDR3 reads TGCGCCAGCAGCCAAGATCAGGGGAGTACCGGGGAGCTGTTTTTT.

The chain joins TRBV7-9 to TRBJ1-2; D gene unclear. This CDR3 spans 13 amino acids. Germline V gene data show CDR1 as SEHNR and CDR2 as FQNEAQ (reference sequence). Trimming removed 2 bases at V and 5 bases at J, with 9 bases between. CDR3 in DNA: TGTGCCAGCAGCTTAAAGCCCGGGTATGGCTACACCTTC. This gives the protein CASSLKPGYGYTF.

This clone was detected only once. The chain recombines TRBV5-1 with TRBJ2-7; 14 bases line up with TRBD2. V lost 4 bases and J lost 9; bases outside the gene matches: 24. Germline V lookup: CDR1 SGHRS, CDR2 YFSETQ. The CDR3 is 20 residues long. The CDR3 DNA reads TGCGCCAGCAGCCAAAGTCCGGGACTAGCGGGGGTTGGGTCAATACGACGGCAGTACTTC. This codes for CASSQSPGLAGVGSIRRQYF.